This T cell receptor (beta chain) was captured by sequencing in a study of OX40 agonist ivuxolimab in advanced cancers. Patients had blood sampled at baseline and again on cycle 4 day 1 and cycle 7 day 1. The CDR3 sequence is 14 residues long. Germline V gene data show CDR1 as MNHEY and CDR2 as SVGAGI. Data came from immunoSEQ multiplex PCR; TCRdb stores just in-frame clones and leaves some out. The sample carries 30,000 to 40,000 clones, 65% to 80% recorded once. This TCR was sampled from an adult with an advanced solid tumor such as melanoma, head and neck, liver or kidney cancer. The chain carries TRBV6-5 and TRBJ2-3; 12 bases match TRBD2. This specimen consisted of CD4+ or CD8+ T cells sorted from blood, obtained in a trial of the OX40 agonist ivuxolimab. The CDR3 loop is CVTSGGTSTDTQYF. CDR3 nucleotide sequence: TGTGTTACTAGCGGGGGGACTAGCACAGATACGCAGTATTTT.